This TCR beta chain is from a study of T cells after yellow fever vaccination. General study findings and limits: Some clonotypes, a small share, were shared between CD4 and CD8 compartments.

A single record per CDR3 protein comes from TCRdb applying MiXCR to the 5' RACE reads. This sample has fewer than 450,000 distinct CDR3 sequences, with roughly 11% found just once. With respect to this clonotype: Its antigen is currently unknown.

Germline CDR1 MNHNY, CDR2 SVGAGI (reference sequence). The CDR3 sequence is 13 residues long. With 6 bases removed from V and 4 bases from J, the gap between germline ends came to 10 bases. This TCR derives from a man younger than 35 who received the YFV17D yellow fever vaccine. The chain links TRBV6-6 to TRBJ1-5, with D perhaps TRBD1 (5 bases). The specimen comprised PBMCs, sampled on the day of the first yellow fever vaccination. CDR3 bases: TGTGCCAGCAGACCCGGGACTAATCAGCCCCAGCATTTT. This codes for CASRPGTNQPQHF.